A single sample gave rise to the 32 T cell receptor beta chains below, sequenced in a study of lymphopenia after photon versus proton radiotherapy. Clones were read by immunoSEQ multiplex PCR, and TCRdb kept only the in-frame ones, dropping some. The data contain tens of thousands of clones, about 87% of them singletons. The material was peripheral blood, obtained from a patient treated with proton-based radiotherapy. These TCRs come from a woman in her seventies with pancreatic cancer.

The V gene is TRBV19, the J gene TRBJ1-1; maybe TRBD1 (6 bases). The CDR3 totals 14 residues. V shed 9 bases and J shed 0 bases, with 14 bases lying between them. Germline CDR1 reads LNHDA; CDR2 reads SQIVND (reference sequence). The CDR3: CASIDRSMNTEAFF. The CDR3 nucleotides read TGTGCCAGCATAGACAGGAGCATGAACACTGAAGCTTTCTTT.

V usage is TRBV5-6 and J usage is TRBJ2-2; unclear D gene. Germline values: CDR1 SGHDT, CDR2 YYEEEE. This CDR3 spans 17 amino acids. Trimming shortened V by 0 bases and J by 2 bases, and 14 bases separated the two germline ends. The chain's CDR3 is CASSLGGSTLNTGELFF. The CDR3 coding sequence is TGTGCCAGCAGCTTGGGTGGGTCCACCCTTAACACCGGGGAGCTGTTTTTT. Full variable domain (remainder filled in from reference TRBV5-6 and TRBJ2-2): DAGVTQSPTHLIKTRGQQVTLRCSPKSGHDTVSWYQQALGQGPQFIFQYYEEEERQRGNFPDRFSGHQFPNYSSELNVNALLLGDSALYLCASSLGGSTLNTGELFFGEGSRLTVL.

This clone occurred once. The gene calls are TRBV28 and TRBJ2-2, with D possibly matching TRBD2 (5 bases). V was pared by 8 bases and J by 6 bases, with 19 bases between. Germline V gene data show CDR1 as MDHEN and CDR2 as SYDVKM. The CDR3 is made up of 15 amino acids. The DNA for the CDR3 is TGTGCCAGCGGGGTGGCCGGGGTGAGGGCCGGGGAGCTGTTTTTT. Amino acids: CASGVAGVRAGELFF. The entire variable domain, with the rest obtained from reference TRBV28 and TRBJ2-2, is as follows: DVKVTQSSRYLVKRTGEKVFLECVQDMDHENMFWYRQDPGLGLRLIYFSYDVKMKEKGDIPEGYSVSREKKERFSLILESASTNQTSMYLCASGVAGVRAGELFFGEGSRLTVL.

The chain joins TRBV5-4 to TRBJ2-3; no firm D call. This CDR3 spans 13 amino acids. Trimming shortened V by 2 bases and J by 0 bases, and 4 bases separated the two germline ends. In germline, CDR1 is SGHNT, CDR2 YYREEE (reference sequence). This chain's CDR3 is CASSLPSTDTQYF. CDR3 DNA: TGTGCCAGCAGCTTACCAAGCACAGATACGCAGTATTTT. The variable domain in full, completed from reference TRBV5-4 and TRBJ2-3, reads ETGVTQSPTHLIKTRGQQVTLRCSSQSGHNTVSWYQQALGQGPQFIFQYYREEENGRGNFPPRFSGLQFPNYSSELNVNALELDDSALYLCASSLPSTDTQYFGPGTRLTVL.

This chain joins TRBV7-6 and TRBJ2-2; 7 positions match TRBD2. The CDR3 contains 20 residues. V lost 0 bases and J lost 1; bases outside the gene matches: 14. In germline, CDR1 is SGHVS, CDR2 FNYEAQ. This CDR3 reads CASSLANRRELSRNTGELFF. The CDR3 DNA follows: TGTGCCAGCAGCTTAGCTAATCGGCGGGAGTTGTCGAGGAACACCGGGGAGCTGTTTTTT. Based on the CDR3 plus reference TRBV7-6 and TRBJ2-2, the full variable domain is GAGVSQSPRYKVTKRGQDVALRCDPISGHVSLYWYRQALGQGPEFLTYFNYEAQQDKSGLPNDRFSAERPEGSISTLTIQRTEQRDSAMYRCASSLANRRELSRNTGELFFGEGSRLTVL.

The chain uses TRBV2 and TRBJ2-3; D is ambiguous. The V end was cut by 8 bases, the J end by 3 bases, with 6 bases between. Germline CDR1 SNHLY, CDR2 FYNNEI. The CDR3 sequence is 11 residues long. CDR3 amino acids: CASELTDTQYF. The CDR3 coding sequence is TGTGCCAGCGAACTTACAGATACGCAGTATTTT. Looking up the rest from reference TRBV2 and TRBJ2-3 gives the full variable domain: EPEVTQTPSHQVTQMGQEVILRCVPISNHLYFYWYRQILGQKVEFLVSFYNNEISEKSEIFDDQFSVERPDGSNFTLKIRSTKLEDSAMYFCASELTDTQYFGPGTRLTVL.

The CDR3 DNA follows: TGTGCCAGCAAACAGGTGGGGTACGAGCAGTACTTC. Translated, it gives CASKQVGYEQYF. The chain combines TRBV28 with TRBJ2-7; a possible D gene is TRBD1 (5 bases). CDR1 is MDHEN, CDR2 SYDVKM, per germline. The CDR3 sequence is 12 residues long. V lost 7 bases and J 4 bases, leaving 11 bases between the germline ends.

CDR3 protein: CASSEWGSSGRVTDTQYF. The CDR3 nucleotides are TGCGCCAGCAGTGAGTGGGGCTCTAGCGGGAGGGTCACAGATACGCAGTATTTT. The chain is built from TRBV10-2 and TRBJ2-3; TRBD2 matches 12 bases. Losses at the gene ends were 1 base for V and 2 bases for J; bases not matched to a gene: 7. Looked up from germline, CDR1 is WSHSY and CDR2 is SAAADI. CDR3 length: 18 amino acids.

DNA for the CDR3: TGCGCCAGCAGCTTGGTTTCAGGAATCTCTGGAAACACCATATATTTT. It encodes CASSLVSGISGNTIYF. The chain recombines TRBV5-1 with TRBJ1-3; D gene uncertain. CDR3 size: 16 residues. V shed 0 bases and J shed 0 bases, with 10 bases lying between them. CDR1 is SGHRS and CDR2 is YFSETQ in the germline V gene.

The chain joins TRBV7-6 to TRBJ2-3; tentative D call: TRBD1 (5 bases). Germline lookup yields CDR1 SGHVS and CDR2 FNYEAQ. The V gene lost 5 bases and the J gene lost 2 bases, with 14 bases spanning the gap. The CDR3 runs to 15 residues. The CDR3: CASSLSWGHTDTQYF. In nucleotides, the CDR3 is TGTGCCAGCAGCCTCAGCTGGGGCCACACAGATACGCAGTATTTT.

The V gene is TRBV14, the J gene TRBJ2-7; the D gene is possibly TRBD2 (5 bases). Germline V gives CDR1 SGHDN, CDR2 FVKESK. V dropped 5 bases and J dropped 2 bases, with 22 bases sitting between them. The CDR3 sequence is 17 residues long. The CDR3 region has the DNA TGTGCCAGCAGCAGAGACGGAAGCGGAGGTCCGCCCTACGAGCAGTACTTC. Its translation is CASSRDGSGGPPYEQYF.

The chain couples TRBV7-9 to TRBJ1-1; possibly TRBD1 for D (5 bases). Germline V gene lookup returns CDR1 SEHNR and CDR2 FQNEAQ (reference sequence). V dropped 3 bases and J dropped 4 bases, with 9 bases sitting between them. This CDR3 is built from 13 residues. CDR3 DNA sequence: TGTGCCAGCAGCTTCAGGGTGGGCACTGAAGCTTTCTTT. This sequence encodes CASSFRVGTEAFF.

J is TRBJ2-7 and V is TRBV2, with a possible D match to TRBD2 (5 bases). The germline gives CDR1 SNHLY, CDR2 FYNNEI. Trimming left V 3 bases short and J 7 bases short, with 10 bases between. The CDR3 sequence is 12 residues long. Here the CDR3 DNA reads TGTGCCAGCAGTGAGGGTACGGGGGAGCAGTACTTC. Translation: CASSEGTGEQYF.

The genes are TRBV30 and TRBJ1-3, with unresolved D. Germline V gene data show CDR1 as GTSNPN and CDR2 as SVGIG (reference sequence). Trimming pared 2 bases from V and 0 bases from J, leaving 11 bases between. The CDR3 is made up of 15 amino acids. The CDR3 loop reads CAWSRDSGSGNTIYF. The CDR3 coding sequence is TGTGCCTGGAGTAGGGATTCGGGCTCTGGAAACACCATATATTTT.

The table lists this clone with a few counts. The V gene is TRBV6-1, the J gene TRBJ1-2; D perhaps matches TRBD1 (6 bases). V was pared by 8 bases and J by 7 bases, with 20 bases between. Germline lookup yields CDR1 MNHNS and CDR2 SASEGT. CDR3 length equals 14 residues. The CDR3 is CASHPSGAPAGYTF. For the CDR3, the DNA is TGTGCCAGCCACCCGTCAGGGGCGCCGGCTGGCTACACCTTC.

The chain has TRBV13 and TRBJ2-1, with a weak D call TRBD1 (6 bases). Germline assignment: CDR1 PRHDT and CDR2 FYEKMQ (reference sequence). V was cut by 2 bases and J by 3 bases, with 11 bases left in between. The CDR3 has 15 amino acids. CDR3 amino acids: CASSLRGGSYNEQFF. The CDR3 nucleotides are TGTGCCAGCAGCTTAAGAGGGGGTAGCTACAATGAGCAGTTCTTC.

V gene TRBV9 combines with J gene TRBJ1-4, with a weak D call TRBD1 (5 bases). Trimming took off 4 bases at V and 6 bases at J, with 16 bases between the two ends. In germline, CDR1 is SGDLS, CDR2 YYNGEE. The CDR3 is 15 amino acids. CDR3 loop: CASSQTPGPHEKLFF. CDR3 DNA sequence: TGTGCCAGCAGCCAAACGCCGGGACCGCATGAAAAACTGTTTTTT.

The chain joins TRBV28 to TRBJ1-2, with 9 positions matching TRBD1. The length of the CDR3 is 15 residues. Germline V gene lookup returns CDR1 MDHEN and CDR2 SYDVKM. J gave up 2 bases and V 5 bases, and 6 bases lay outside the gene matches. The CDR3: CASSPNTGGNYGYTF. As DNA, the CDR3 is TGTGCCAGCAGTCCCAATACAGGGGGCAACTATGGCTACACCTTC.

The chain recombines TRBV29-1 with TRBJ2-7; 10 bases are a match to TRBD1. V was clipped by 1 base and J by 7 bases; unmatched bases: 7. Looked up from germline, CDR1 is SQVTM and CDR2 is ANQGSEA. This CDR3 is 14 amino acids long. The CDR3 DNA reads TGCAGCGTTGAAGGGTCCCGGACAGGGGGAGAGCAGTACTTC. Translated: CSVEGSRTGGEQYF.

This clone appeared a few times. The chain employs TRBV6-5 and TRBJ2-3; TRBD1 matches at 7 bases. The CDR3 is 14 residues long. The V and J ends lost 6 bases and 4 bases, in that order; junction bases with no gene match: 7. Per the germline V gene, CDR1 is MNHEY and CDR2 is SVGAGI. The CDR3 here is CASRTGVGADTQYF. For the CDR3, the DNA is TGTGCCAGCAGAACAGGGGTGGGAGCAGATACGCAGTATTTT.

J is TRBJ1-4 and V is TRBV6-6; the match to TRBD1 covers 8 bases. Germline CDR1 reads MNHNY; CDR2 reads SVGAGI (reference sequence). The CDR3 covers 15 residues. The junction had 10 bases not matched to a gene; V was cut back by 6 bases and J by 7 bases. The CDR3 nucleotides are TGTGCCAGCAGAGATTCGACAGGGGTTGTTGAAAAACTGTTTTTT. Translated, it gives CASRDSTGVVEKLFF.

This clone was observed a few times. The rearrangement joins TRBV6-1 to TRBJ1-2, with D unclear. Germline assignment: CDR1 MNHNS and CDR2 SASEGT. The germline V and J ends were trimmed by 8 bases and 4 bases, with 11 bases remaining between them. The CDR3 is 12 residues long. The CDR3: CASREQLYGYTF. Written as DNA, the CDR3 is TGTGCCAGCCGGGAGCAGCTCTATGGCTACACCTTC.

The chain couples TRBV28 to TRBJ2-2; TRBD2 agrees at 8 bases. V trimming: 4 bases; J trimming: 0 bases; junction bases outside the gene matches: 1. The germline CDR1 and CDR2 sequences are MDHEN and SYDVKM. The length of the CDR3 is 15 residues. CDR3 in DNA: TGTGCCAGCAGTTCGGGAGGGGCGAACACCGGGGAGCTGTTTTTT. It is translated as CASSSGGANTGELFF.

The V call is TRBV28, the J call TRBJ1-2, with D possibly TRBD1 on 5 matching bases. In germline, CDR1 is MDHEN, CDR2 SYDVKM. CDR3 length equals 13 residues. V was shortened by 6 bases and J by 1 base, with 9 bases between the two germline ends. The CDR3 DNA reads as TGTGCCAGCAGAGTGACAGTTAACTATGGCTACACCTTC. Protein: CASRVTVNYGYTF.

The chain recombines TRBV5-5 with TRBJ1-2; 7 positions agree with TRBD1. The J segment lost 6 bases and the V segment lost 1 base, leaving 6 bases of the junction unmatched. Germline CDR1 and CDR2: SGHKS and YYEKEE (reference sequence). The CDR3 totals 14 residues. The CDR3 sequence is CASSLYRQGDGYTF. The CDR3 DNA reads as TGTGCCAGCAGCTTGTATAGACAGGGTGATGGCTACACCTTC.

This clone was observed a single time. The CDR3 coding sequence is TGTGCCACTAGTACGGGCCTAAGTCGCACAGATACGCAGTATTTT. Translating gives CATSTGLSRTDTQYF. This chain links TRBV2 with TRBJ2-3; D unclear. V was clipped by 10 bases and J by 1 base, with 18 bases between them. Germline V gene sequence: CDR1 SNHLY, CDR2 FYNNEI. The CDR3 runs 15 residues.

This chain connects TRBV19 to TRBJ1-2; D uncertain. The CDR3 spans 14 residues. Germline lookup yields CDR1 LNHDA and CDR2 SQIVND (reference sequence). With 3 bases removed from V and 0 bases from J, the gap between germline ends came to 8 bases. The CDR3 nucleotides read TGTGCCAGTAGTATCGGTATAGCTAACTATGGCTACACCTTC. The encoded protein is CASSIGIANYGYTF. The whole variable domain, filled in from reference TRBV19 and TRBJ1-2, reads DGGITQSPKYLFRKEGQNVTLSCEQNLNHDAMYWYRQDPGQGLRLIYYSQIVNDFQKGDIAEGYSVSREKKESFPLTVTSAQKNPTAFYLCASSIGIANYGYTFGSGTRLTVV.

This clone was picked up a small number of times. This chain joins TRBV6-5 and TRBJ1-6; D not certain. V shed 2 bases and J shed 8 bases, with 7 bases lying between them. CDR1 is MNHEY and CDR2 is SVGAGI in the germline V gene. This CDR3 region has 13 residues. As DNA, the CDR3 is TGTGCCAGCAGTTACGAAGAGGATTCACCCCTCCACTTT. Translating gives CASSYEEDSPLHF.

This chain uses TRBV21-1 with TRBJ2-3; the DNA was not used to check the table's D call, TRBD2. TRBV21-1 corresponds to a pseudogene. This CDR3 is 18 amino acids long. CDR3 sequence reads: CASSKALWAGRSSDTQYF. The CDR3 nucleotides are TGTGCCAGCAGCAAAGCGCTTTGGGCGGGGAGAAGTTCAGATACGCAGTATTTT.

This chain joins TRBV28 and TRBJ2-2, with D possibly being TRBD2 (6 bases). The germline gives CDR1 MDHEN, CDR2 SYDVKM. This CDR3 contains 14 residues. CDR3 loop: CAYQGGTPSGELFF. The CDR3 DNA reads TGTGCTTACCAAGGCGGGACGCCCTCCGGGGAGCTGTTTTTT.

The V gene is TRBV7-9, the J gene TRBJ1-2; tentative D call: TRBD1 (5 bases). The V gene's germline CDR1 is SEHNR and CDR2 FQNEAQ (reference sequence). This CDR3 has 15 residues. V lost 4 bases and J lost 3, with 15 bases in between. The CDR3 bases are TGTGCCAGCAGCTCGCAGGGTCTAGCCTACTATGGCTACACCTTC. It translates to CASSSQGLAYYGYTF.

DNA of the CDR3: TGTGCCACCCGGGACGTTTCCTACGAGCAGTACTTC. Protein sequence: CATRDVSYEQYF. This chain joins TRBV19 and TRBJ2-5; either TRBD1 or TRBD2 may supply D (5 bases each). The J call is uncertain, as TRBJ2-7 better fits the DNA end. CDR3 size: 12 residues. Germline V lookup: CDR1 LNHDA, CDR2 SQIVND (reference sequence).